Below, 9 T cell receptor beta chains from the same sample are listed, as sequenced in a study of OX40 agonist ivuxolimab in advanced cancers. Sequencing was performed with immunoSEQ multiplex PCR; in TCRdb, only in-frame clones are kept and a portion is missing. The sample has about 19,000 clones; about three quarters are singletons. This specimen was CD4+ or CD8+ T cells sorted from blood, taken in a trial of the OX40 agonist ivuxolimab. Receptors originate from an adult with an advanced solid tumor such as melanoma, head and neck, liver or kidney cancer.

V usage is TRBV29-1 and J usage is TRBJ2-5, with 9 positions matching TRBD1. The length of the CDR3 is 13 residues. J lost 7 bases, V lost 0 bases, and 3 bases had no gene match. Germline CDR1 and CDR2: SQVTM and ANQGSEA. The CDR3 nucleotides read TGCAGCGTTGAAGAGGGACAGGGCCTGACCCAGTACTTC. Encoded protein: CSVEEGQGLTQYF.

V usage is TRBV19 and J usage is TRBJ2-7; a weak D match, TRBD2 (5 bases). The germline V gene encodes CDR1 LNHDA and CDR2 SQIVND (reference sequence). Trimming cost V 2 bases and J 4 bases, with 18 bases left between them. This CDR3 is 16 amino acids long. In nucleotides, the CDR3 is TGTGCCAGTAGTATAACCTCCGACGGGGTAACATACGAGCAGTACTTC. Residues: CASSITSDGVTYEQYF. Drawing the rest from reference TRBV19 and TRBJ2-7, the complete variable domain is DGGITQSPKYLFRKEGQNVTLSCEQNLNHDAMYWYRQDPGQGLRLIYYSQIVNDFQKGDIAEGYSVSREKKESFPLTVTSAQKNPTAFYLCASSITSDGVTYEQYFGPGTRLTVT.

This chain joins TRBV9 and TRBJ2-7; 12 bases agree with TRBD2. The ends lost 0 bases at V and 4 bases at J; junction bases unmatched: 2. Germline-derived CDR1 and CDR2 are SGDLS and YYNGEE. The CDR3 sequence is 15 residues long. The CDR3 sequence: CASSVATSGRYEQYF. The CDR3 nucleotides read TGTGCCAGCAGCGTAGCCACTAGCGGGAGGTACGAGCAGTACTTC. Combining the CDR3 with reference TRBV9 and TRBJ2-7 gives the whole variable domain DSGVTQTPKHLITATGQRVTLRCSPRSGDLSVYWYQQSLDQGLQFLIQYYNGEERAKGNILERFSAQQFPDLHSELNLSSLELGDSALYFCASSVATSGRYEQYFGPGTRLTVT.

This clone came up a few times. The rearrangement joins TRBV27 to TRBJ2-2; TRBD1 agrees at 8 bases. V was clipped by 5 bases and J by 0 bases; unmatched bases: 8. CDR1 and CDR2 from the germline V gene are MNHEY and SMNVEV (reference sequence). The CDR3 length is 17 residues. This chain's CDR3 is CASSLRTGYANTGELFF. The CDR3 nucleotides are TGTGCCAGCAGTCTCCGGACAGGGTACGCGAACACCGGGGAGCTGTTTTTT.

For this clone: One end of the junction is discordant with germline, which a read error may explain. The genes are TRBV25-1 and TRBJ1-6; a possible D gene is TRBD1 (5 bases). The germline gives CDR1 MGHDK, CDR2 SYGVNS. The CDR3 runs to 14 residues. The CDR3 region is CAGSERGVNSPLHF. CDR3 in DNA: TGTGCCGGCAGTGAACGGGGGGTAAATTCACCCCTCCACTTT.

The DNA for the CDR3 is TGCGCCAGCAGCTTGGGGCCCGCGGGGGGACCTTACGAGCAGTACTTC. Translating it yields CASSLGPAGGPYEQYF. J is TRBJ2-7 and V is TRBV5-1; 8 bases match TRBD2. With V trimmed by 0 bases and J by 4 bases, 9 bases remained unmatched. This CDR3 comprises 16 residues. Germline lookup yields CDR1 SGHRS and CDR2 YFSETQ.

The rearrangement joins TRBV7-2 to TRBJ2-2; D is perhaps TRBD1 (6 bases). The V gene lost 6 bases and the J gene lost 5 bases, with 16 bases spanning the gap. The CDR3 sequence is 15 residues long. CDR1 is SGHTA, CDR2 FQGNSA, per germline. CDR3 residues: CASSYTGLGTGELFF. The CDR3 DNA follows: TGTGCCAGCAGTTACACAGGGTTAGGTACCGGGGAGCTGTTTTTT.

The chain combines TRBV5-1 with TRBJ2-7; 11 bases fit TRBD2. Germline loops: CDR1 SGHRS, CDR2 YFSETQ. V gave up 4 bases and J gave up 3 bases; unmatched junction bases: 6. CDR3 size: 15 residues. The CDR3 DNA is TGCGCCAGCAGCCCGGTGGGACTAGCGGTCTACGAGCAGTACTTC. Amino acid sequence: CASSPVGLAVYEQYF.

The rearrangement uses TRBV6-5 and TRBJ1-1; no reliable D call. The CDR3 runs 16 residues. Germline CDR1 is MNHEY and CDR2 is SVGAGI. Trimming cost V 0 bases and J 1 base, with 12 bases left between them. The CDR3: CASSYSKWQSNTEAFF. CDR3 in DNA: TGTGCCAGCAGTTACTCGAAATGGCAGTCGAACACTGAAGCTTTCTTT.